This is a list of T cell receptor beta chains from one sample in a study of immune evolution from preneoplasia to lung adenocarcinoma. Data came from immunoSEQ multiplex PCR; TCRdb stores just in-frame clones and leaves some out. The sample yields approximately 9,000 clones, 75% to 80% seen once. Sequenced: FFPE adjacent normal lung tissue. The receptors here all came from a person between 60 and 79 years old with lung adenocarcinoma. Both conserved end residues are part of each CDR3. Some rows have no size entry. The others give once, few or many, or a class for an expanded clone.

.	TRBV11-2	TRBJ1-1	CASSLVPGRVNTEAFF
once	TRBV10-2	TRBJ1-2	CASRVVASSGYTF
.	TRBV7-9	TRBJ2-3	CASSLDGRSTDTQYF
.	TRBV4-2	TRBJ2-7	CASSQDGWGQGYEQYF
once	TRBV29-1	TRBJ1-1	CSAFKQGNTEAFF
few	TRBV7-3	TRBJ2-3	CASSAWGGVDTQYF
.	TRBV9	TRBJ2-2	CASRAGLFTTGELFF
.	TRBV7-9	TRBJ2-2	CASSTLGYTGELFF
.	TRBV2	TRBJ2-7	CASREGLAGDGEQYF
.	TRBV7-9	TRBJ1-4	CASSPSELDEKLFF
.	TRBV5-1	TRBJ1-3	CASSLGGGSGNTIYF
.	TRBV6-5	TRBJ2-3	CASSYESGLRTDTQYF
.	TRBV6-6	TRBJ1-1	CASSSAGANTEAFF
.	TRBV5-8	TRBJ2-5	CANRRVDETQYF
.	TRBV6-5	TRBJ2-7	CASSPTGGRNEQYF
.	TRBV18	TRBJ1-2	CASSPTRGVYTF
.	TRBV7-3	TRBJ2-2	CASRDGMNTGELFF
.	TRBV29-1	TRBJ1-1	CIAGAGVRSEAFF
.	TRBV28	TRBJ2-7	CASSPSTSVDEQYF
.	TRBV13	TRBJ2-7	CASSKGIRDYEQYF
.	TRBV6-4	TRBJ2-5	CASSDSKAPSEETQYF
.	TRBV5-1	TRBJ1-1	CASSLNRGTEAFF
.	TRBV19	TRBJ1-5	CASSIGVGFNQPQHF
.	TRBV10-3	TRBJ1-2	CAISELGLQYGYTF
few	TRBV10-1	TRBJ2-1	CASSEEDRGLKYEQFF
.	TRBV4-2	TRBJ2-1	CASSQEASVGFNEQFF
.	TRBV7-2	TRBJ2-7	CASSLAKGVFYEQYF
.	TRBV11-2	TRBJ1-4	CASSLGNQGAGEKLFF
.	TRBV28	TRBJ2-7	CASTPGSGGVFEQYF
few	TRBV7-2	TRBJ2-2	CASSLGGLAGAVGELFF
.	TRBV5-4	TRBJ2-5	CASSLGTSSETQYF
.	TRBV2	TRBJ1-1	CASSYSENTEAFF
.	TRBV6-6	TRBJ1-2	CASSYSPPHRGYGYTF
.	TRBV2	TRBJ2-7	CASSPASVSSYEQYF
.	TRBV7-3	TRBJ1-1	CASSLSPGPNTEAFF
.	TRBV5-6	TRBJ2-7	CASSPSPVGGDYEQYF
.	TRBV5-1	TRBJ1-4	CASSLNTLGEKLFF
.	TRBV7-2	TRBJ2-2	CASSLSGDTGELFF
.	TRBV28	TRBJ2-5	CASNPSSGRKETQYF
once	TRBV2	TRBJ2-7	CASEDDRVSYEQYF
.	TRBV30	TRBJ2-7	CAWSPGTGIDYEQYF
.	TRBV7-2	TRBJ1-5	CASRRGSNQPQHF
once	TRBV2	TRBJ1-1	CASRDGQGVTEAFF
once	TRBV19	TRBJ1-5	CASSSGPGDNQPQHF
.	TRBV18	TRBJ2-5	CASSPWTGDQETQYF